The 29 T cell receptor beta chains given below trace back to one sample, sequenced in a study of blood T cells in healthy people across ages. Combining a sample-barcoded 5' primer with a J-beta primer mix, a second PCR ran for about 6 to 12 cycles. A single record per CDR3 protein comes from TCRdb applying MiXCR to the 5' RACE reads. The sample comprises 700,000 to 950,000 distinct CDR3 sequences, 58% of which are singletons, and around 20% rests with the top ten. Sequencing was carried out using blood. The receptors originated from a young man in good health.

This clonotype was recorded a few times. The V call is TRBV11-2, the J call TRBJ2-7, with D perhaps TRBD2 (6 bases). This CDR3 has 13 amino acids. CDR1 is SGHAT and CDR2 is FQNNGV in the germline V gene. Trimming left V 3 bases short and J 4 bases short, with 10 bases between. The CDR3 sequence is CASSLPGEYEQYF. CDR3 bases: TGTGCCAGCAGCTTGCCGGGGGAGTACGAGCAGTACTTC.

This clonotype was observed a handful of times. CDR3: CASSPRTGTEKLFF. DNA for the CDR3: TGTGCCAGCAGCCCGCGGACAGGGACTGAAAAACTGTTTTTT. The chain has TRBV5-5 and TRBJ1-4; 8 nucleotides align to TRBD1. This CDR3 spans 14 amino acids. V gave up 4 bases and J gave up 7 bases; unmatched junction bases: 6. CDR1 is SGHKS and CDR2 is YYEKEE in the germline V gene (reference sequence).

The chain couples TRBV27 to TRBJ2-7; possibly TRBD1 or TRBD2 for D (6 bases each). The V end was cut by 2 bases, the J end by 1 base, with 15 bases between. Germline CDR1 reads MNHEY; CDR2 reads SMNVEV (reference sequence). The CDR3 spans 16 residues. DNA for the CDR3: TGTGCCAGCAGTTTAGGGCTAGGGGGGATGTCCTACGAGCAGTACTTC. The encoded protein is CASSLGLGGMSYEQYF.

This sequence joins TRBV20-1 and TRBJ2-1; weak D call: TRBD2 (6 bases). With 5 bases removed from V and 12 bases from J, the gap between germline ends came to 23 bases. The germline CDR1 and CDR2 sequences are DFQATT and SNEGSKA (reference sequence). CDR3 length: 14 amino acids. The DNA of the CDR3 is TGCAGTGCTGAGCGACTAGGAAACCCCGGATGGCAGTTCTTC. Encoded protein: CSAERLGNPGWQFF.

J is TRBJ2-7 and V is TRBV4-3; no reliable D call. With 4 bases removed from V and 4 bases from J, the gap between germline ends came to 17 bases. Germline V gene data show CDR1 as LGHNA and CDR2 as YSLEER. The CDR3 is made up of 15 amino acids. In DNA, the CDR3 is TGCGCCAGCAGCCCGTCGAGGACGGCTGGATACGAGCAGTACTTC. Residues: CASSPSRTAGYEQYF.

V usage is TRBV18 and J usage is TRBJ2-3; D gene ambiguous. The CDR3 covers 13 residues. Germline V gene lookup returns CDR1 KGHSH and CDR2 LQKENI. Trimming left V 3 bases short and J 6 bases short, with 10 bases between. The CDR3 region is CASSPVTLDTQYF. CDR3 coding DNA: TGTGCCAGCTCACCGGTTACTTTGGATACGCAGTATTTT.

This clonotype was detected only a few times. The chain carries TRBV20-1 and TRBJ2-1, with D hard to call. The germline V and J ends were trimmed by 6 bases and 6 bases, with 9 bases remaining between them. This CDR3 comprises 11 residues. The germline V gene has CDR1 DFQATT and CDR2 SNEGSKA (reference sequence). The CDR3 region is CSAAPGNEQFF. CDR3 nucleotides: TGCAGTGCCGCCCCGGGCAATGAGCAGTTCTTC.

In this sample, this clonotype turned up once. The chain employs TRBV10-3 and TRBJ2-6, with 9 bases aligning to TRBD1. V shed 4 bases and J 2 bases; nucleotides not matched to a gene: 3. CDR1 ENHRY and CDR2 SYGVKD come from the germline V gene. There are 16 residues in the CDR3. The CDR3 bases are TGTGCCATCAGTGCTAGACAGGGGGCTGGGGCCAACGTCCTGACTTTC. Amino acid sequence: CAISARQGAGANVLTF.

J is TRBJ2-4 and V is TRBV7-9; the D gene is possibly TRBD2 (6 bases). Germline assignment: CDR1 SEHNR and CDR2 FQNEAQ (reference sequence). The CDR3 is 18 amino acids. V lost 1 base, J lost 0 bases, and 16 bases lay in between. The CDR3 is CASSLEAAGLLAKNIQYF. DNA of the CDR3: TGTGCCAGCAGCTTAGAGGCAGCGGGCCTTCTAGCCAAAAACATTCAGTACTTC.

The chain carries TRBV13 and TRBJ1-2; no clear D gene. This CDR3 is built from 12 residues. Per germline, CDR1 PRHDT and CDR2 FYEKMQ (reference sequence). Trimming took off 3 bases at V and 6 bases at J, with 8 bases between the two ends. The CDR3 DNA reads as TGTGCCAGCAGCTTGTCCTGGAATGGCTACACCTTC. It yields the protein CASSLSWNGYTF. Using reference TRBV13 and TRBJ1-2 for the parts outside the CDR3, the full variable domain is AAGVIQSPRHLIKEKRETATLKCYPIPRHDTVYWYQQGPGQDPQFLISFYEKMQSDKGSIPDRFSAQQFSDYHSELNMSSLELGDSALYFCASSLSWNGYTFGSGTRLTVV.

This clonotype has more than one count but fewer than ten. The CDR3 sequence: CSAPRDSYEQYF. In DNA, the CDR3 is TGCAGTGCCCCGCGAGACTCCTACGAGCAGTACTTC. The chain combines TRBV20-1 with TRBJ2-7; D is unresolved. The ends were cut back, 6 bases at V and 0 bases at J, with 9 bases in the middle. The CDR3 is 12 residues long. Germline V gene lookup returns CDR1 DFQATT and CDR2 SNEGSKA (reference sequence).

The chain joins TRBV12-3 or TRBV12-4 to TRBJ1-5; weak D call: TRBD1 (5 bases). Trimming removed 5 bases at V and 5 bases at J, with 16 bases between. The CDR3 sequence is 15 residues long. DNA for the CDR3: TGTGCCAGCAGTCCGACAGAGGTTGAGGATCAGCCCCAGCATTTT. Translated: CASSPTEVEDQPQHF.

Regarding this clonotype: The junction differs from germline at one of its ends, possibly a read error. The gene calls are TRBV20-1 and TRBJ2-1; no clear D gene. Germline CDR1 DFQATT, CDR2 SNEGSKA (reference sequence). This CDR3 spans 15 amino acids. The CDR3 bases are TGCAGTGCTAGCTATTACGGCGGCTCCTACAATGAACAGTTCTTC. Its translation is CSASYYGGSYNEQFF.

CDR3: CASSLTEFCNEQFF. CDR3 coding DNA: TGTGCCAGCAGCTTAACTGAGTTCTGCAATGAGCAGTTCTTC. This chain links TRBV7-8 with TRBJ2-1; D unclear. Between the trimmed V and J ends, which lost 2 bases and 6 bases, there was a span of 11 bases. This CDR3 has 14 amino acids. Germline assignment: CDR1 SGHVS and CDR2 FQNEAQ.

The chain carries TRBV12-3 or TRBV12-4 and TRBJ1-6, with 8 nucleotides matching TRBD1. This CDR3 has 15 amino acids. Trimming cost V 3 bases and J 13 bases; bases outside gene matches: 11. CDR3 sequence: CASSLSRQGQFPLHF. The CDR3 DNA follows: TGTGCCAGCAGTTTGAGTCGACAGGGGCAATTCCCCCTCCACTTT.

This clonotype was counted a few times. This rearrangement joins TRBV20-1 to TRBJ2-5; D is uncertain. Looked up from germline, CDR1 is DFQATT and CDR2 is SNEGSKA (reference sequence). CDR3 length: 13 amino acids. With 0 bases removed from V and 4 bases from J, the gap between germline ends came to 9 bases. The chain's CDR3 is CSARDVSGETQYF. In nucleotides, the CDR3 is TGCAGTGCTAGAGATGTCAGTGGAGAGACCCAGTACTTC.

The gene calls are TRBV9 and TRBJ2-2, with D tentatively TRBD2 (5 bases). From germline, CDR1 is SGDLS and CDR2 YYNGEE. V gave up 4 bases and J gave up 11 bases, with 18 bases separating them. This CDR3 is 14 amino acids long. The CDR3 is CASSSRYQEVELFF. The CDR3 bases are TGTGCCAGCAGCTCCCGATACCAGGAGGTAGAGCTGTTTTTT.

The rearrangement links TRBV20-1 to TRBJ2-1; TRBD1 might be the D (5 bases). The J call could be wrong; TRBJ2-7 is a better fit for the DNA end. The CDR3 is 13 residues long. Germline V lookup: CDR1 DFQATT, CDR2 SNEGSKA (reference sequence). CDR3 loop: CSARPGASYEQYF. CDR3 bases: TGCAGTGCTAGACCTGGGGCTAGCTACGAGCAGTACTTC.

This clonotype was recorded a few times. The chain combines TRBV5-1 with TRBJ2-5, with 7 bases matching TRBD1. V trimming: 5 bases; J trimming: 3 bases; junction bases outside the gene matches: 10. The CDR3 extends over 15 amino acids. Germline V gene lookup returns CDR1 SGHRS and CDR2 YFSETQ. In DNA, the CDR3 is TGCGCCAGCAGACCCGGACAGGAAGAAAAAGAGACCCAGTACTTC. Protein sequence: CASRPGQEEKETQYF.

The chain joins TRBV5-1 to TRBJ1-4; perhaps TRBD1 as D (5 bases). Per the germline V gene, CDR1 is SGHRS and CDR2 is YFSETQ. The CDR3 consists of 15 residues. The V and J ends lost 0 bases and 6 bases respectively, with 12 bases between them. The CDR3 bases are TGCGCCAGCAGCTTGGAAGGGGATGAAGATGAAAAACTGTTTTTT. This gives the protein CASSLEGDEDEKLFF.

The rearrangement uses TRBV29-1 and TRBJ2-5; maybe TRBD1 (5 bases). V dropped 7 bases and J dropped 7 bases, with 16 bases sitting between them. This CDR3 is built from 12 residues. Germline values: CDR1 SQVTM, CDR2 ANQGSEA. For the CDR3, the DNA is TGCAGCGCTGGGGCTGGAGATGGGACCCAGTACTTC. Its protein is CSAGAGDGTQYF.

The rearrangement joins TRBV15 to TRBJ2-7, with D hard to call. With the DNA end fitting TRBJ2-5 better, the J assignment may be wrong. Germline V gives CDR1 LNHNV, CDR2 YYDKDF (reference sequence). This CDR3 comprises 14 residues. The CDR3 nucleotides are TGTGCCACCAGCAGAGATCTAGGCGTGGAGACCCAGTACTTC. Encoded protein: CATSRDLGVETQYF.

The rearrangement joins TRBV6-5 to TRBJ1-2; D unresolved. The CDR3 length is 14 residues. CDR1 MNHEY and CDR2 SVGAGI come from the germline V gene. Trimming left V 2 bases short and J 7 bases short, with 14 bases between. The CDR3 region is CASSYGPEGFGYTF. As DNA, the CDR3 is TGTGCCAGCAGTTACGGGCCGGAGGGCTTTGGCTACACCTTC.

This rearrangement joins TRBV4-3 to TRBJ2-5, with 10 bases aligning to TRBD2. There are 16 residues in the CDR3. The ends lost 3 bases at V and 5 bases at J; junction bases unmatched: 9. Germline CDR1 LGHNA, CDR2 YSLEER. The CDR3 loop reads CASSHKAGGDWETQYF. CDR3 sequence (DNA): TGCGCCAGCAGCCACAAAGCGGGAGGGGATTGGGAGACCCAGTACTTC.

The V gene is TRBV5-1, the J gene TRBJ2-6; D call uncertain. The germline CDR1 and CDR2 sequences are SGHRS and YFSETQ. This CDR3 spans 17 amino acids. With 6 bases removed from V and 1 base from J, the gap between germline ends came to 17 bases. The CDR3 DNA reads as TGCGCCAGCACCAGGACGGTGGTGCGGTCTGGGGCCAACGTCCTGACTTTC. This codes for CASTRTVVRSGANVLTF.

This clonotype was seen only a few times. The chain joins TRBV24-1 to TRBJ2-1, with D tentatively TRBD1 or TRBD2 (5 bases each). CDR1 and CDR2 (germline): KGHDR, SFDVKD. V lost 3 bases, J lost 7 bases, and 18 bases lay in between. This CDR3 spans 16 amino acids. In DNA, the CDR3 is TGTGCCACCAGTGATGCCAGTGAGGGGATTGATAATGAGCAGTTCTTC. This encodes CATSDASEGIDNEQFF.

The genes are TRBV10-2 and TRBJ2-1; D unclear. The CDR3 extends over 16 amino acids. CDR1 WSHSY and CDR2 SAAADI come from the germline V gene. Between the trimmed V and J ends, which lost 8 bases and 1 base, there was a span of 18 bases. The DNA of the CDR3 is TGCGCCAGCGCCCCGGCAGACCGACGTTCCTACAATGAGCAGTTCTTC. Translation gives CASAPADRRSYNEQFF.

The rearrangement links TRBV20-1 to TRBJ1-5, with D unresolved. The CDR3 length is 14 residues. The V end lost 3 bases, the J end lost 1 base, and 10 bases lay between the germline ends. The V gene's germline CDR1 is DFQATT and CDR2 SNEGSKA (reference sequence). The CDR3: CSARAGSSNQPQHF. The CDR3 DNA sequence: TGCAGTGCTAGGGCGGGGTCAAGCAATCAGCCCCAGCATTTT.

The table lists this clonotype with a few counts. The gene calls are TRBV6-2 or TRBV6-3 and TRBJ2-5; D gene ambiguous. The last part of the DNA fits TRBJ2-7 better; the J call may be wrong. The CDR3 is 12 amino acids. From germline, CDR1 is MNHEY and CDR2 SVGEGT. CDR3 amino acids: CASSWAPFEQYF. As DNA, the CDR3 is TGTGCCAGCAGTTGGGCGCCCTTCGAGCAGTACTTC.